The 32 T cell receptor beta chains given below trace back to one sample, sequenced in a study of blood T cell repertoires in COVID-19. Repertoires were generated with immunoSEQ multiplex PCR, while TCRdb's copy carries only in-frame clones and drops some. The sample contains 150,000 to 200,000 clones, roughly nine tenths of which appear only once. The source material was peripheral blood. The source is a man aged 55 to 70 with active or convalescent COVID-19.

In its sample, this clone was seen once. The rearrangement links TRBV14 to TRBJ2-7; the D gene is possibly TRBD1 (5 bases). The CDR3 sequence is 12 residues long. Germline V CDR1 and CDR2: SGHDN, FVKESK. The V end was cut by 6 bases, the J end by 7 bases, with 13 bases between. CDR3 DNA sequence: TGTGCCAGCAGTCCAGGGCTGGGGGAGCAGTACTTC. Translation: CASSPGLGEQYF.

The chain is built from TRBV11-2 and TRBJ2-7; D remains unclear. V lost 1 base and J lost 6, with 7 bases in between. Germline V gives CDR1 SGHAT, CDR2 FQNNGV. This CDR3 is built from 12 residues. CDR3 protein: CASSLALREQYF. The CDR3 coding sequence is TGTGCCAGCAGCTTAGCACTACGCGAGCAGTACTTC.

The chain employs TRBV6-2 or TRBV6-3 and TRBJ1-2; D is ambiguous. The CDR3 covers 15 residues. V shed 5 bases and J shed 4 bases, with 17 bases lying between them. Looked up from germline, CDR1 is MNHEY and CDR2 is SVGEGT. CDR3 region: CASSRLPGRGYGYTF. The DNA for the CDR3 is TGTGCCAGCAGTCGACTTCCGGGGAGAGGCTATGGCTACACCTTC.

The chain combines TRBV7-8 with TRBJ1-1; D call uncertain. The CDR3 runs 13 residues. The V and J ends lost 1 base and 6 bases respectively, with 9 bases between them. CDR1 and CDR2 (germline): SGHVS, FQNEAQ. The CDR3 DNA follows: TGTGCCAGCAGCTTAGTGGTACGCGCTGAAGCTTTCTTT. Its translation: CASSLVVRAEAFF.

The chain links TRBV27 to TRBJ1-3; TRBD1 matches at 10 bases. Germline CDR1 reads MNHEY; CDR2 reads SMNVEV (reference sequence). V gave up 7 bases and J gave up 0 bases; unmatched junction bases: 3. This CDR3 is built from 15 residues. CDR3 in DNA: TGTGCCAGCAAACGGGACAGGGGCTCTGGAAACACCATATATTTT. This gives the protein CASKRDRGSGNTIYF.

This chain connects TRBV20-1 to TRBJ2-5; 7 positions match TRBD2. Trimming cost V 3 bases and J 3 bases; bases outside gene matches: 7. Germline CDR1 reads DFQATT; CDR2 reads SNEGSKA (reference sequence). This CDR3 spans 14 amino acids. In DNA form, the CDR3 reads TGCAGTGCTAGTCGAACTAGCGTGAAAGAGACCCAGTACTTC. It encodes CSASRTSVKETQYF.

This chain joins TRBV18 and TRBJ1-1; D remains ambiguous. CDR1 and CDR2 (germline): KGHSH, LQKENI. The length of the CDR3 is 12 residues. Trimming cost V 3 bases and J 8 bases, with 10 bases left between them. This CDR3 reads CASSPGREEAFF. CDR3 DNA sequence: TGTGCCAGCTCACCTGGGCGGGAAGAAGCTTTCTTT. The full variable domain, in which reference TRBV18 and TRBJ1-1 provide the parts outside the CDR3, is NAGVMQNPRHLVRRRGQEARLRCSPMKGHSHVYWYRQLPEEGLKFMVYLQKENIIDESGMPKERFSAEFPKEGPSILRIQQVVRGDSAAYFCASSPGREEAFFGQGTRLTVV.

V gene TRBV5-1 combines with J gene TRBJ1-5; TRBD1 matches at 10 bases. The V segment lost 4 bases and the J segment 4 bases; nucleotides outside the gene matches: 2. The V gene's germline CDR1 is SGHRS and CDR2 YFSETQ. The CDR3 runs 14 residues. In DNA, the CDR3 is TGCGCCAGCAGCACGGGACAGGGGAATCAGCCCCAGCATTTT. Translation: CASSTGQGNQPQHF.

The V call is TRBV6-5, the J call TRBJ1-6, with D hard to call. Trimming left V 0 bases short and J 5 bases short, with 8 bases between. CDR1 is MNHEY and CDR2 is SVGAGI in the germline V gene. The CDR3 runs 15 residues. For the CDR3, the DNA is TGTGCCAGCAGTTACTCGAACAGCAATAATTCACCCCTCCACTTT. Translated, it gives CASSYSNSNNSPLHF.

The J gene is TRBJ2-1, the V gene TRBV5-1; 8 positions match TRBD2. CDR3 length: 16 amino acids. CDR1 SGHRS and CDR2 YFSETQ come from the germline V gene. Unmatched junction bases numbered 11, after V lost 2 bases and J lost 7 bases. CDR3 sequence: CASSFAGGAAFNEQFF. The CDR3 DNA follows: TGCGCCAGCAGCTTCGCCGGGGGGGCCGCGTTTAATGAGCAGTTCTTC.

The V and J genes are TRBV30 and TRBJ2-7; D might be TRBD2 (5 bases). Trimming removed 0 bases at V and 4 bases at J, with 16 bases between. CDR1 and CDR2 (germline): GTSNPN, SVGIG (reference sequence). The CDR3 spans 15 residues. CDR3 coding DNA: TGTGCCTGGAGTGTACCCCTTGCGGGCGGGTACGAGCAGTACTTC. Encoded protein: CAWSVPLAGGYEQYF.

This chain links TRBV7-9 with TRBJ1-1; possibly TRBD1 for D (5 bases). There are 13 residues in the CDR3. Trimming pared 5 bases from V and 4 bases from J, leaving 11 bases between. The germline V gene has CDR1 SEHNR and CDR2 FQNEAQ (reference sequence). The CDR3 DNA is TGTGCCAGCAGCACTTTTCAGGGCACTGAAGCTTTCTTT. Protein sequence: CASSTFQGTEAFF.

The genes are TRBV7-2 and TRBJ2-7, with D possibly matching TRBD2 (6 bases). Germline assignment: CDR1 SGHTA and CDR2 FQGNSA. The CDR3 has 13 amino acids. Trimming took 2 bases from V and 7 from J, leaving 12 bases between them. This CDR3 is CASSLQGLSEQYF. The DNA of the CDR3 is TGTGCCAGCAGCTTACAGGGACTCTCGGAGCAGTACTTC.

This clone came up a few times. The gene calls are TRBV30 and TRBJ2-1; 8 positions match TRBD2. This CDR3 has 12 amino acids. Germline CDR1 is GTSNPN and CDR2 is SVGIG (reference sequence). Trimming removed 6 bases from V and 4 bases from J; junction bases left unmatched: 2. The CDR3 loop is CACGGEYNEQFF. As DNA, the CDR3 is TGTGCCTGCGGGGGGGAATACAATGAGCAGTTCTTC.

The V and J genes are TRBV20-1 and TRBJ1-2, with 10 bases identical to TRBD1. The germline gives CDR1 DFQATT, CDR2 SNEGSKA (reference sequence). The V gene end was trimmed by 3 bases and the J gene end by 4 bases; junction bases not matched to a gene: 8. The CDR3 length is 15 residues. As DNA, the CDR3 is TGCAGTGCTAGTACCCGGACAGGGGGGGTCTATGGCTACACCTTC. Translation gives CSASTRTGGVYGYTF.

The chain recombines TRBV21-1 with TRBJ2-1; the table calls TRBD1, which could not be checked here. TRBV21-1 has pseudogene status. The CDR3 is 16 amino acids. CDR3 in amino acids: CASSKGRDSVYNEQFF. In nucleotides, the CDR3 is TGTGCCAGCAGCAAAGGGAGGGACAGTGTCTACAATGAGCAGTTCTTC.

The chain links TRBV7-8 to TRBJ1-5; 9 bases fit TRBD1. J lost 4 bases, V lost 1 base, and 5 bases had no gene match. Germline-derived CDR1 and CDR2 are SGHVS and FQNEAQ. CDR3 length: 16 amino acids. This chain's CDR3 is CASSLGRQGENQPQHF. For the CDR3, the DNA is TGTGCCAGCAGCTTAGGGCGACAGGGGGAGAATCAGCCCCAGCATTTT.

This chain connects TRBV4-1 to TRBJ1-2, with D possibly being TRBD1 (6 bases). Germline assignment: CDR1 MGHRA and CDR2 YSYEKL. Trimming left V 1 base short and J 3 bases short, with 15 bases between. This CDR3 contains 16 residues. CDR3 residues: CASSQVGTTTYYGYTF. CDR3 DNA sequence: TGCGCCAGCAGCCAAGTAGGGACAACAACTTACTATGGCTACACCTTC.

The gene calls are TRBV6-1 and TRBJ1-5; TRBD1 might be the D (5 bases). Germline V gene data show CDR1 as MNHNS and CDR2 as SASEGT. The CDR3 length is 15 residues. V lost 1 base and J 2 bases, leaving 9 bases between the germline ends. The CDR3 here is CASSEGQWGNQPQHF. The CDR3, as DNA: TGTGCCAGCAGTGAAGGACAGTGGGGCAATCAGCCCCAGCATTTT.

This chain joins TRBV9 and TRBJ2-7, with 10 bases identical to TRBD1. CDR1 and CDR2 from the germline V gene are SGDLS and YYNGEE. V was pared by 4 bases and J by 7 bases, with 2 bases of the junction left unmatched. There are 12 residues in the CDR3. The CDR3 region has the DNA TGTGCCAGCAGCCGGACAGGGGGAGAGCAGTACTTC. As protein: CASSRTGGEQYF.

The chain has TRBV6-2 or TRBV6-3 and TRBJ2-7; maybe TRBD2 (5 bases). Germline V lookup: CDR1 MNHEY, CDR2 SVGEGT. V was pared by 3 bases and J by 7 bases, with 16 bases between. The CDR3 sequence is 14 residues long. The CDR3 DNA sequence: TGTGCCAGCAGTTATACTCTAGAGTCGGGGGAGCAGTACTTC. Translating gives CASSYTLESGEQYF.

This rearrangement joins TRBV10-3 to TRBJ1-1; D remains ambiguous. In germline, CDR1 is ENHRY, CDR2 SYGVKD. Trimming took 2 bases from V and 5 from J, leaving 12 bases between them. The CDR3 sequence is 14 residues long. The CDR3 DNA reads as TGTGCCATCAGTGAGGTAGGGTCGGGGACTGAAGCTTTCTTT. Protein: CAISEVGSGTEAFF.

The chain has TRBV19 and TRBJ1-5; D is ambiguous. Germline assignment: CDR1 LNHDA and CDR2 SQIVND (reference sequence). The CDR3 consists of 18 residues. Trimming took 4 bases from V and 2 from J, leaving 21 bases between them. CDR3 sequence: CASSTPQKPLRGNQPQHF. The CDR3 nucleotides are TGTGCCAGTAGTACCCCACAGAAACCCCTACGCGGCAATCAGCCCCAGCATTTT.

The chain couples TRBV19 to TRBJ1-2; TRBD1 aligns across 9 bases. CDR3 length equals 15 residues. V gave up 4 bases and J gave up 2 bases; unmatched junction bases: 5. Germline CDR1 is LNHDA and CDR2 is SQIVND (reference sequence). The CDR3 nucleotides are TGTGCCAGTAGTACCGGGGACAGGGAAAACTATGGCTACACCTTC. As protein: CASSTGDRENYGYTF.

The chain carries TRBV2 and TRBJ1-2; D ambiguous. Germline V gene sequence: CDR1 SNHLY, CDR2 FYNNEI. Deletions cut 2 bases from V and 4 bases from J, with 14 bases between. The CDR3 is 15 residues long. This chain's CDR3 is CASSELRHQLYGYTF. DNA for the CDR3: TGTGCCAGCAGTGAATTGAGACATCAACTCTATGGCTACACCTTC.

This chain links TRBV6-6 with TRBJ1-3, with D perhaps TRBD1 (6 bases). This CDR3 region has 16 residues. V lost 2 bases and J lost 2, with 13 bases in between. CDR1 is MNHNY, CDR2 SVGAGI, per germline (reference sequence). CDR3 bases: TGTGCCAGCAGTTACGGTCAGGGGCCTCCTGGAAACACCATATATTTT. This sequence encodes CASSYGQGPPGNTIYF.

The chain uses TRBV6-8 and TRBJ2-7, with D perhaps TRBD1 (5 bases). Trimming pared 11 bases from V and 2 bases from J, leaving 19 bases between. Germline loops: CDR1 MNHGY, CDR2 SAAAGT. The CDR3 runs 14 residues. Written as DNA, the CDR3 is TGTGCCCGCGTCCCCACAGGCATAACCTACGAGCAGTACTTC. Protein product: CARVPTGITYEQYF.

This sequence joins TRBV6-6 and TRBJ2-2; a possible D gene is TRBD2 (5 bases). CDR1 is MNHNY, CDR2 SVGAGI, per germline (reference sequence). The CDR3 is 15 amino acids. V gave up 6 bases and J gave up 5 bases, with 16 bases separating them. The CDR3 DNA reads as TGTGCCAGCAGAGCCCCCGGAGGTTGGACCGGGGAGCTGTTTTTT. Translating gives CASRAPGGWTGELFF.

The rearrangement links TRBV5-1 to TRBJ1-1, with TRBD1 matching over 8 bases. The CDR3 has 16 amino acids. CDR1 and CDR2 from the germline V gene are SGHRS and YFSETQ. The ends lost 6 bases at V and 4 bases at J; junction bases unmatched: 14. CDR3 in amino acids: CASKPGQGQGFTEAFF. DNA of the CDR3: TGCGCCAGCAAACCAGGTCAAGGACAGGGTTTCACTGAAGCTTTCTTT.

This clone has only one observation. The chain is built from TRBV2 and TRBJ2-2, with 8 bases that match TRBD2. The V gene's germline CDR1 is SNHLY and CDR2 FYNNEI. V was clipped by 0 bases and J by 4 bases; unmatched bases: 1. The CDR3 contains 15 residues. CDR3 in amino acids: CASSEARGGTGELFF. CDR3 DNA sequence: TGTGCCAGCAGTGAAGCCCGGGGGGGCACCGGGGAGCTGTTTTTT.

The chain links TRBV12-3 or TRBV12-4 to TRBJ1-1; D unclear. V gave up 3 bases and J gave up 8 bases, with 7 bases separating them. CDR3 size: 11 residues. CDR3 region: CASSFRQEAFF. CDR3 in DNA: TGTGCCAGCAGTTTTCGACAAGAAGCTTTCTTT.

The chain carries TRBV1 and TRBJ2-1; TRBD2, as called in the table, went unchecked against the DNA. TRBV1 is described as a pseudogene. The CDR3 contains 13 residues. For the CDR3, the DNA is TGCACCAGCAGCCCGGTTCCTTACAATGAGCAGTTCTTC. It codes for CTSSPVPYNEQFF.